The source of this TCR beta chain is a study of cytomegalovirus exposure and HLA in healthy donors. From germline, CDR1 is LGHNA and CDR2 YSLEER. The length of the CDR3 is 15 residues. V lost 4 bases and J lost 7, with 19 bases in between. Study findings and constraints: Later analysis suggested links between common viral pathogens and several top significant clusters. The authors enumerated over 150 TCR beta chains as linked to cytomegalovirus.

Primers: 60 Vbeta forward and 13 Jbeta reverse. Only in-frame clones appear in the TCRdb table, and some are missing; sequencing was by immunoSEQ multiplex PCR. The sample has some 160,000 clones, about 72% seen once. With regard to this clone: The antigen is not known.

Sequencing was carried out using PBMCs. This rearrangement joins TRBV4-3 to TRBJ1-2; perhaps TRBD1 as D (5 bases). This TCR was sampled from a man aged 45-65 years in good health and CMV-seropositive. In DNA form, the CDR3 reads TGCGCCAGCAGCCTCGGGAGGGACTCGCGGGGTGGCTACACCTTC. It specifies CASSLGRDSRGGYTF.